One and the same sample provided the 7 T cell receptor beta chains below, sequenced in a study of beta chain features in type 1 diabetes. Sequenced material consisted of expressed TCRB transcripts (all of the isolated RNA was reverse transcribed). Only in-frame clones appear in the TCRdb table, and some are missing; sequencing was by immunoSEQ multiplex PCR. The repertoire holds 120,000 to 150,000 clones, with about 7% as singletons. Sequences were obtained from central memory CD4+ T cells from blood. These receptor sequences come from a woman aged 25-40 years in good health.

V gene TRBV7-2 combines with J gene TRBJ1-1, with 8 bases lining up with TRBD1. The germline V gene encodes CDR1 SGHTA and CDR2 FQGNSA. CDR3 length: 14 amino acids. The trim removed 2 bases at V and 4 bases at J, leaving 3 bases unmatched. CDR3 sequence (DNA): TGTGCCAGCAGCTTACAGGGGGCGATCACTGAAGCTTTCTTT. Its translation is CASSLQGAITEAFF.

The chain couples TRBV7-3 to TRBJ2-7; maybe TRBD2 (6 bases). V was pared by 2 bases and J by 0 bases, with 11 bases between. This CDR3 is 15 amino acids long. Per the germline V gene, CDR1 is SGHTA and CDR2 is FQGTGA. In nucleotides, the CDR3 is TGTGCCAGCAGCTTATCGTACGGGAGCTCCTACGAGCAGTACTTC. Its translation is CASSLSYGSSYEQYF.

This clone was seen a few times. V usage is TRBV25-1 and J usage is TRBJ1-4; unclear D gene. V shed 3 bases and J shed 5 bases, with 13 bases lying between them. Germline V gene data show CDR1 as MGHDK and CDR2 as SYGVNS. The CDR3 sequence is 15 residues long. CDR3 sequence (DNA): TGTGCCAGCAGTGATGAGGAGGATTACAATGAAAAACTGTTTTTT. Amino acid sequence: CASSDEEDYNEKLFF. Complete variable domain (other parts from reference TRBV25-1 and TRBJ1-4): EADIYQTPRYLVIGTGKKITLECSQTMGHDKMYWYQQDPGMELHLIHYSYGVNSTEKGDLSSESTVSRIRTEHFPLTLESARPSHTSQYLCASSDEEDYNEKLFFGSGTQLSVL.

The table lists this clone with a few counts. The chain recombines TRBV27 with TRBJ2-7; TRBD2 aligns across 8 bases. Germline lookup yields CDR1 MNHEY and CDR2 SMNVEV (reference sequence). The V gene end was trimmed by 5 bases and the J gene end by 4 bases; junction bases not matched to a gene: 7. This CDR3 comprises 14 residues. DNA of the CDR3: TGTGCCAGCAGTGCCGGGCGCGGGGGGTACGAGCAGTACTTC. Translation: CASSAGRGGYEQYF.

The rearrangement joins TRBV6-1 to TRBJ2-1; no reliable D call. Trimming cost V 6 bases and J 1 base, with 10 bases left between them. CDR1 and CDR2 from the germline V gene are MNHNS and SASEGT. The CDR3 consists of 14 residues. In DNA, the CDR3 is TGTGCCAGCAGAGTAGCCGGGTCCTACAATGAGCAGTTCTTC. It translates to CASRVAGSYNEQFF.

This sequence joins TRBV7-2 and TRBJ2-6; D remains ambiguous. This CDR3 is built from 15 residues. Germline values: CDR1 SGHTA, CDR2 FQGNSA. V was cut by 5 bases and J by 1 base, with 9 bases left in between. The CDR3 DNA follows: TGTGCCAGCAGCCGCACAAATTCTGGGGCCAACGTCCTGACTTTC. Translation gives CASSRTNSGANVLTF.

This clone was seen only a few times. The chain links TRBV6-1 to TRBJ1-5; no reliable D call. Germline-derived CDR1 and CDR2 are MNHNS and SASEGT. The length of the CDR3 is 14 residues. The V and J ends lost 6 bases and 0 bases respectively, with 9 bases between them. DNA of the CDR3: TGTGCCAGCAGCGTCTACAGTAGCAATCAGCCCCAGCATTTT. This encodes CASSVYSSNQPQHF.